Sequencing of this T cell receptor (beta chain) was carried out in a study of cytomegalovirus exposure and HLA in healthy donors. Study-level points and caveats: Several V segments, TRBV6-2 and TRBV6-3 among them, could not be told apart and were dropped.

To note about this clone: Its antigen is not known.

PCR was performed using 60 Vbeta and 13 Jbeta primers. Produced via immunoSEQ multiplex PCR; TCRdb's table is partial and in-frame only. The data hold more than 140,000 clones, with roughly four fifths observed a single time. The ends were cut back, 3 bases at V and 2 bases at J, with 11 bases in the middle. The CDR3 contains 14 residues. Germline V CDR1 and CDR2: MDHEN, SYDVKM. Sequencing used PBMCs. This TCR came from a man younger than 45 in good health and CMV-seropositive. This chain links TRBV28 with TRBJ2-7, with unresolved D. In DNA, the CDR3 is TGTGCCAGCAGTTTGCCTCTGAGAGCCTACGAGCAGTACTTC. It yields the protein CASSLPLRAYEQYF.